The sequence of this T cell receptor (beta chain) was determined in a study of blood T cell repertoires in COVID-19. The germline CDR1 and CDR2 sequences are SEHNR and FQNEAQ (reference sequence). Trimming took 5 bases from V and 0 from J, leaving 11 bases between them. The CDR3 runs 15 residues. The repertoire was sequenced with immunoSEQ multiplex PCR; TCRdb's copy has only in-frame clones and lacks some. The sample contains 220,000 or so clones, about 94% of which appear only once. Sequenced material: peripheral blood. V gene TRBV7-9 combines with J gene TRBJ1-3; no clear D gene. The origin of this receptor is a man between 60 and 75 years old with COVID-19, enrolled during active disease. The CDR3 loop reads CASSPSVYSGNTIYF. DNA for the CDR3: TGTGCCAGCAGCCCCTCTGTTTACTCTGGAAACACCATATATTTT.